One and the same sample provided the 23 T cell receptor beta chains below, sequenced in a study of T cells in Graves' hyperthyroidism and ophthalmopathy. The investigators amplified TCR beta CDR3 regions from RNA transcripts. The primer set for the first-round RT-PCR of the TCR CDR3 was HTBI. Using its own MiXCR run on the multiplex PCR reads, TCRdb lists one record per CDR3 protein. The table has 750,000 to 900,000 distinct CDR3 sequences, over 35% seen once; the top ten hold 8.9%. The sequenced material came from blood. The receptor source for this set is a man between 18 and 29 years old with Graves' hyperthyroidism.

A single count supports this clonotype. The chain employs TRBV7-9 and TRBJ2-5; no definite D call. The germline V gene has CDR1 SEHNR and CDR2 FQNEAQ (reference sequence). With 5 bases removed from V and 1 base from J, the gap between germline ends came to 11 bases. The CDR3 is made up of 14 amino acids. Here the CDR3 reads CASSIGTTQETQYF. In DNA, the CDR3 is TGTGCCAGCAGCATAGGAACGACCCAAGAGACCCAGTACTTC.

The CDR3 spells CASSLRGQGNEKLFF. The CDR3 coding sequence is TGTGCCAGCAGCTTGCGGGGACAGGGGAATGAAAAACTGTTTTTT. The chain is built from TRBV5-6 and TRBJ1-4; the match to TRBD1 covers 10 bases. CDR1 is SGHDT, CDR2 YYEEEE, per germline. The CDR3 is 15 residues long. V was clipped by 1 base and J by 5 bases; unmatched bases: 2.

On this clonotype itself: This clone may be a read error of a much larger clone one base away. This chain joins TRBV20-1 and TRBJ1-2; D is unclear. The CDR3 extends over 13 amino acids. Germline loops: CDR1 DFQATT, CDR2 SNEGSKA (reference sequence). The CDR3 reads CNARDGFTNGYTF. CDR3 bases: TGCAATGCTAGAGATGGGTTTACGAATGGCTACACCTTC.

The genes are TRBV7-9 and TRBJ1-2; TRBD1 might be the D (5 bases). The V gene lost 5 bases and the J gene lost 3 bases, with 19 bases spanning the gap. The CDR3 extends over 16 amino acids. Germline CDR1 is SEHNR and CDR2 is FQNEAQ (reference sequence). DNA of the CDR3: TGTGCCAGCAGCCCCATACCCCCCGGGACGGACTATGGCTACACCTTC. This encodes CASSPIPPGTDYGYTF.

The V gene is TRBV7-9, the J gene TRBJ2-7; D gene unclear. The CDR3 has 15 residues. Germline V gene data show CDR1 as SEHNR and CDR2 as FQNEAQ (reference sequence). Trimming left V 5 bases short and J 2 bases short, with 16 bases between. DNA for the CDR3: TGTGCCAGCAGCCAAGCCGCCAAGTACACCTACGAGCAGTACTTC. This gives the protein CASSQAAKYTYEQYF. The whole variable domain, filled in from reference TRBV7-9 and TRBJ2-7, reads DTGVSQNPRHKITKRGQNVTFRCDPISEHNRLYWYRQTLGQGPEFLTYFQNEAQLEKSRLLSDRFSAERPKGSFSTLEIQRTEQGDSAMYLCASSQAAKYTYEQYFGPGTRLTVT.

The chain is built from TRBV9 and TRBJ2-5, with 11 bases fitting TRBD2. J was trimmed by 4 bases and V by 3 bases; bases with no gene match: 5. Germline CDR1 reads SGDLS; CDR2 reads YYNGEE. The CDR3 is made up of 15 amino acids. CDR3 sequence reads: CASSATGLAGETQYF. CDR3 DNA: TGTGCCAGCAGCGCTACCGGACTAGCGGGAGAGACCCAGTACTTC.

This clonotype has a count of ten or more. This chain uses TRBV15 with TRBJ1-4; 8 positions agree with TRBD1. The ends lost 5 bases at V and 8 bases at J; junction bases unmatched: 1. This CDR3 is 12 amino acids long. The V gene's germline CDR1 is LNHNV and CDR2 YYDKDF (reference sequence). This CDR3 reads CATSRDREKLFF. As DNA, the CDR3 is TGTGCCACCAGCCGGGACAGGGAAAAACTGTTTTTT.

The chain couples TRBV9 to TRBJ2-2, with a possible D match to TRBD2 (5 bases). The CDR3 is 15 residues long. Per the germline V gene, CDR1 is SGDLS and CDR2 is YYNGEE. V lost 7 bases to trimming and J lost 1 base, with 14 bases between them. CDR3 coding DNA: TGTGCCAGCTCAACCGGGGTACAGAACACCGGGGAGCTGTTTTTT. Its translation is CASSTGVQNTGELFF.

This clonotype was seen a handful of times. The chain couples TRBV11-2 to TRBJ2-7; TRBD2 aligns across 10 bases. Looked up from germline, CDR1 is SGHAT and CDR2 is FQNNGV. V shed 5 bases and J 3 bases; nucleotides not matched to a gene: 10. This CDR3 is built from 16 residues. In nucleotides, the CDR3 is TGTGCCAGCAGCGTATCCAGCGGGAGGGCCGTCTACGAGCAGTACTTC. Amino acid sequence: CASSVSSGRAVYEQYF.

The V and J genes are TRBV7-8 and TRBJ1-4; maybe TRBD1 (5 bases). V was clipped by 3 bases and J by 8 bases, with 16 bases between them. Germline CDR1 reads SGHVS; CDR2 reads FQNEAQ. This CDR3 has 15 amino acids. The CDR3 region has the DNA TGTGCCAGCAGCTTGGTGGGGACGCTGGGGGAAAAACTGTTTTTT. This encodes CASSLVGTLGEKLFF.

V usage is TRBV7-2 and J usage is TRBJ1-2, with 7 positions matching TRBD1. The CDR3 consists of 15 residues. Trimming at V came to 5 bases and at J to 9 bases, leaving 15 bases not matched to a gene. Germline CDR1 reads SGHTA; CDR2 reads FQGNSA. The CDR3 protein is CASSVTRDSSKSYTF. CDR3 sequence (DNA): TGTGCCAGCAGCGTAACTAGGGACAGTTCTAAGAGCTACACCTTC.

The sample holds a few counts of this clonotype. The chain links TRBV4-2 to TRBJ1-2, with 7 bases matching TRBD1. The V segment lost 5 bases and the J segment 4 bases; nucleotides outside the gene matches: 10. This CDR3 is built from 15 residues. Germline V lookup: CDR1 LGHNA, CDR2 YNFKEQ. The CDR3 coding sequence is TGTGCCAGCAGCGGACAGGCGAACGGGCCCTATGGCTACACCTTC. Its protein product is CASSGQANGPYGYTF.

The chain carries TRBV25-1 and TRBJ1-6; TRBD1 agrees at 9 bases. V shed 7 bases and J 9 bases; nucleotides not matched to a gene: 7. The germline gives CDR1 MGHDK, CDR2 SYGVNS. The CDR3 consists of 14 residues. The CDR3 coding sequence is TGTGCCAGCACTCCGGGACAGGGCATTTCACCCCTCCACTTT. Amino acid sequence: CASTPGQGISPLHF. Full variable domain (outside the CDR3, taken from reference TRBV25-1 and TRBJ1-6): EADIYQTPRYLVIGTGKKITLECSQTMGHDKMYWYQQDPGMELHLIHYSYGVNSTEKGDLSSESTVSRIRTEHFPLTLESARPSHTSQYLCASTPGQGISPLHFGNGTRLTVT.

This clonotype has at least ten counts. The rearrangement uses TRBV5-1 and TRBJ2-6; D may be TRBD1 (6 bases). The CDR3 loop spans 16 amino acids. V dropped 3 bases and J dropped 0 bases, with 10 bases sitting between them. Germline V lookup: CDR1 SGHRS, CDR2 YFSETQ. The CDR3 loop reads CASSSGQTSGANVLTF. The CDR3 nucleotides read TGCGCCAGCAGCTCCGGACAGACCTCTGGGGCCAACGTCCTGACTTTC.

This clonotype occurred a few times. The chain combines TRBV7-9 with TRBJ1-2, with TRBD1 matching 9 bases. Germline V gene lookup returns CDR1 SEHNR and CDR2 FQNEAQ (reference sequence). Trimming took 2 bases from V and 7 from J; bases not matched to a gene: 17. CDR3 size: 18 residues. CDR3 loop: CASSLYPLHRGRDGGYTF. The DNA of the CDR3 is TGTGCCAGCAGCTTATACCCCCTACACAGGGGGCGCGATGGTGGCTACACCTTC.

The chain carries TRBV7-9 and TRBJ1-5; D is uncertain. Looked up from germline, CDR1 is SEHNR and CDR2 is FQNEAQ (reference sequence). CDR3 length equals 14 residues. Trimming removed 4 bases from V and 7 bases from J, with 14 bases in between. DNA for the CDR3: TGTGCCAGCAGCTCAACCTTTGTAGAGCAGCCCCAGCATTTT. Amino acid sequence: CASSSTFVEQPQHF.

The CDR3 nucleotides read TGTGCCAGCAGGGACACACGCAATCAGCCCCAGTACTTC. Translated, it gives CASRDTRNQPQYF. V gene TRBV6-6 combines with J gene TRBJ2-5; D might be TRBD1 (5 bases). The V gene's germline CDR1 is MNHNY and CDR2 SVGAGI (reference sequence). The germline V and J ends were trimmed by 6 bases and 9 bases, with 17 bases remaining between them. The CDR3 sequence is 13 residues long.

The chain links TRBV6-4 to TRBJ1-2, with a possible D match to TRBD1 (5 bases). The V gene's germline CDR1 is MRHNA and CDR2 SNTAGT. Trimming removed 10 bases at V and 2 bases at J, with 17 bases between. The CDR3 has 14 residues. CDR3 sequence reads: CATSRQPFNYGYTF. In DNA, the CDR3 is TGTGCCACCTCCCGACAGCCTTTCAACTATGGCTACACCTTC.

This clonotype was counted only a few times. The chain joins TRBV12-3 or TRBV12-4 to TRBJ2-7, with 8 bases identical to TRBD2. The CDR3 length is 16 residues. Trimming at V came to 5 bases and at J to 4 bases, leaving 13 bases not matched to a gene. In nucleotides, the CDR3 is TGTGCCAGCAGTCCCTTAGGACCAGCGGGAGCGTACGAGCAGTACTTC. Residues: CASSPLGPAGAYEQYF.

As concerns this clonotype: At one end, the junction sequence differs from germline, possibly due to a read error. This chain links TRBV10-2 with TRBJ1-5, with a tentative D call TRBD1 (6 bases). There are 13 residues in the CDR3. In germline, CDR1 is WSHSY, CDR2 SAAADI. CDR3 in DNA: TGTGCCAGCAGGAACAGGGAGGGTCAGCCCCAGCATTTT. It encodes CASRNREGQPQHF.

The CDR3 loop reads CASSMTDFPNQPQHF. Here the CDR3 DNA reads TGTGCCAGTAGTATGACAGACTTCCCAAATCAGCCCCAGCATTTT. V and J are TRBV19 and TRBJ1-5; D is possibly TRBD1 (5 bases). This CDR3 region has 15 residues. Germline V CDR1 and CDR2: LNHDA, SQIVND (reference sequence). Trimming cost V 3 bases and J 4 bases, with 13 bases left between them.

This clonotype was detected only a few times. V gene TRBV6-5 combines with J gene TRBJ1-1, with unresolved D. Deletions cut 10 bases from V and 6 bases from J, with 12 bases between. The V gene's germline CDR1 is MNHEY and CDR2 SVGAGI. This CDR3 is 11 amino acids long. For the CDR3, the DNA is TGTGCCACCTCGCATGTCTCTGAAGCTTTCTTT. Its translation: CATSHVSEAFF.

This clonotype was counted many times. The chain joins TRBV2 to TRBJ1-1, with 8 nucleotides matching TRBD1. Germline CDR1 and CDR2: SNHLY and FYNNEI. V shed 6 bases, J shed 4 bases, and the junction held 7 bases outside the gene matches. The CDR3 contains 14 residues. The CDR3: CASRLQGDGTEAFF. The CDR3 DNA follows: TGTGCCAGCAGGCTACAGGGGGACGGCACTGAAGCTTTCTTT. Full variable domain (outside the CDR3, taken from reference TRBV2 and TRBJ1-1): EPEVTQTPSHQVTQMGQEVILRCVPISNHLYFYWYRQILGQKVEFLVSFYNNEISEKSEIFDDQFSVERPDGSNFTLKIRSTKLEDSAMYFCASRLQGDGTEAFFGQGTRLTVV.